This T cell receptor (beta chain) was obtained from a study of CD8+ T cells in alopecia areata. Across the study: The tofacitinib course ran for 6 to 18 months and was followed by 6 months off drug.

Isolated RNA was reverse transcribed into cDNA used as the sequencing template. Clones were read by immunoSEQ multiplex PCR, and TCRdb kept only the in-frame ones, dropping some. The profile shows about 97,000 clones, roughly three fifths of them singletons. Treatment reported: oral pan-JAK inhibitor, 5-10 mg twice daily. This CDR3 has 15 residues. Per the germline V gene, CDR1 is SNHLY and CDR2 is FYNNEI. Trimming cost V 0 bases and J 4 bases, with 10 bases left between them. Specimen: CD8+ T cells sorted from blood, collected at approximately week 60, from a patient treated with tofacitinib. This chain links TRBV2 with TRBJ1-5, with D hard to call. This receptor was taken from a human donor with alopecia areata. CDR3 nucleotides: TGTGCCAGCAGTGAAGCGTGGCCTGGTAATCAGCCCCAGCATTTT. Translation: CASSEAWPGNQPQHF.